There are a few counts of the clone carrying this T cell receptor (beta chain). The antigen remains undetermined. The data originate from a study of identical twins. The study, taken as a whole, reports: Cross-sectional statistical analysis, not tracking of the same donors, underpinned the conclusions.

Template switching, a step in the protocol, added a universal primer site, and cDNA carried unique molecular identifiers. TCRdb redid the calling of the 5' RACE reads with MiXCR, one entry per CDR3 protein. The table lists 700,000 to 950,000 distinct CDR3 sequences, 9% to 15% of them singletons. The same data also contributed to another study, on yellow fever vaccine responses in identical twins.

The source is a woman aged 18-29 years in good health. The sequenced sample was PBMCs.

The DNA of the CDR3 is TGTGCCAGCAACCGGGACAGCCGTTTCACAGATACGCAGTATTTT. This sequence encodes CASNRDSRFTDTQYF. The genes are TRBV2 and TRBJ2-3; 7 bases are a match to TRBD1. Per the germline V gene, CDR1 is SNHLY and CDR2 is FYNNEI. The trim removed 7 bases at V and 2 bases at J, leaving 9 bases unmatched. The length of the CDR3 is 15 residues. The full variable domain, rest sourced from reference TRBV2 and TRBJ2-3, is EPEVTQTPSHQVTQMGQEVILRCVPISNHLYFYWYRQILGQKVEFLVSFYNNEISEKSEIFDDQFSVERPDGSNFTLKIRSTKLEDSAMYFCASNRDSRFTDTQYFGPGTRLTVL.